This section outlines one T cell receptor (beta chain) sequence together with its context. The CDR3 sequence is 13 residues long. J lost 1 base, V lost 10 bases, and 7 bases had no gene match. The germline gives CDR1 KGHSH, CDR2 LQKENI. The sample originates from a study of chemoradiotherapy in HPV16-positive cancers. Repeated repertoire sampling spanned the course of chemoradiotherapy. The data were produced by immunoSEQ multiplex PCR, yet TCRdb's version contains in-frame clones alone and is incomplete. This table holds under 5,500 clones, more than 80% found once. The chain combines TRBV18 with TRBJ2-7; 7 positions match TRBD2. The TCR sequence derives from a human donor with HPV-associated anogenital cancer. Sequenced material: tumor tissue, taken from a patient who underwent chemoradiotherapy. CDR3 sequence: CATSEGLSYEQYF. The CDR3 nucleotides read TGTGCCACCTCGGAGGGACTATCCTACGAGCAGTACTTC. The variable domain in full, completed from reference TRBV18 and TRBJ2-7, reads NAGVMQNPRHLVRRRGQEARLRCSPMKGHSHVYWYRQLPEEGLKFMVYLQKENIIDESGMPKERFSAEFPKEGPSILRIQQVVRGDSAAYFCATSEGLSYEQYFGPGTRLTVT.